The clone carrying this T cell receptor (beta chain) was counted ten times or more. Its antigen is not identified. The sample is drawn from a study of early T cells in non-severe SARS-CoV-2 infection. CDR1 and CDR2 from the germline V gene are KGHSH and LQKENI. CDR3 length: 13 amino acids. The V and J ends lost 6 bases and 10 bases respectively, with 13 bases between them. Unique molecular identifier tags were affixed to discrete cDNA molecules. TCRdb ran MiXCR on the 5' RACE reads and lists one entry per CDR3 protein. The sample lists about 80,000 distinct CDR3 sequences; about an eighth were seen once. Study-wide findings and caveats: Matching against VDJdb likely underestimated virus-specific expansions, favoring anti-spike CD8.

The TCR comes from an adult who was a healthcare worker with PCR-confirmed SARS-CoV-2 infection or an uninfected control (not recorded which). The V call is TRBV18, the J call TRBJ1-6, with a tentative D call TRBD1 (5 bases). What was sequenced was whole blood. CDR3 sequence reads: CASSDTTQSPLHF. Written as DNA, the CDR3 is TGTGCCAGCTCGGACACAACTCAATCACCCCTCCACTTT.